The next 12 T cell receptor beta chains were all read from a single sample in a study of cytomegalovirus exposure and HLA in healthy donors. In the PCR, 60 Vbeta and 13 Jbeta primers were used. Only in-frame clones appear in the TCRdb table, and some are missing; sequencing was by immunoSEQ multiplex PCR. The table lists 130,000 to 150,000 clones, roughly 78% of them singletons. The sample taken for sequencing was PBMCs. These receptors were obtained from a female donor in good health and CMV-seronegative.

The chain links TRBV5-6 to TRBJ2-7, with D perhaps TRBD2 (6 bases). Germline CDR1 is SGHDT and CDR2 is YYEEEE. V lost 2 bases and J 8 bases, leaving 14 bases between the germline ends. CDR3 size: 13 residues. The DNA for the CDR3 is TGTGCCAGCAGCTTCTACGGGACTCGCCAGCAGTACTTC. Translating gives CASSFYGTRQQYF.

CDR3 bases: TGCGCCAGCAGACGTGAAGCCCAGGGCGGCTATGGCTACACCTTC. The encoded protein is CASRREAQGGYGYTF. This rearrangement joins TRBV5-1 to TRBJ1-2; tentative D call: TRBD1 (5 bases). The CDR3 runs 15 residues. Germline V CDR1 and CDR2: SGHRS, YFSETQ. V was shortened by 5 bases and J by 4 bases, with 18 bases between the two germline ends.

The genes are TRBV11-1 and TRBJ2-1; 7 nucleotides line up with TRBD1. The CDR3 extends over 13 amino acids. From germline, CDR1 is SGHAT and CDR2 FQDESV (reference sequence). V dropped 5 bases and J dropped 9; count of bases not matched to a gene: 7. In nucleotides, the CDR3 is TGTGCCAGCAGCCTGACAGGGTGGAGTGAGCAGTTCTTC. It is translated as CASSLTGWSEQFF.

The chain recombines TRBV10-3 with TRBJ1-3; weak D call: TRBD1 (6 bases). Per the germline V gene, CDR1 is ENHRY and CDR2 is SYGVKD. The length of the CDR3 is 14 residues. V lost 2 bases and J lost 5, with 10 bases in between. The CDR3 DNA reads as TGTGCCATCAGTGAGGGACAGATTAGAAACACCATATATTTT. Amino acids: CAISEGQIRNTIYF.

The chain links TRBV6-5 to TRBJ1-5; 7 nucleotides agree with TRBD1. This CDR3 contains 12 residues. Trimming removed 7 bases from V and 6 bases from J; junction bases left unmatched: 3. CDR1 MNHEY and CDR2 SVGAGI come from the germline V gene. The CDR3 sequence is CASKQGSQPQHF. CDR3 sequence (DNA): TGTGCCAGCAAACAGGGGAGTCAGCCCCAGCATTTT.

The CDR3 DNA is TGTGCCTGGAGTGGACAGGGTGCGAATGAAAAACTGTTTTTT. Translation gives CAWSGQGANEKLFF. The genes are TRBV30 and TRBJ1-4; 7 bases are a match to TRBD1. Germline values: CDR1 GTSNPN, CDR2 SVGIG (reference sequence). J was trimmed by 5 bases and V by 1 base; bases with no gene match: 4. The CDR3 has 14 residues. The full variable domain, its missing parts supplied by reference TRBV30 and TRBJ1-4, is SQTIHQWPATLVQPVGSPLSLECTVEGTSNPNLYWYRQAAGRGLQLLFYSVGIGQISSEVPQNLSASRPQDRQFILSSKKLLLSDSGFYLCAWSGQGANEKLFFGSGTQLSVL.

J is TRBJ1-2 and V is TRBV19, with TRBD1 matching 7 bases. CDR3 length: 14 residues. Germline V gene sequence: CDR1 LNHDA, CDR2 SQIVND (reference sequence). V lost 3 bases, J lost 6 bases, and 7 bases stayed unmatched. CDR3 bases: TGTGCCAGTAGTATGGGACAGAGGATTAATGGCTACACCTTC. This encodes CASSMGQRINGYTF.

This chain links TRBV19 with TRBJ2-3; 8 nucleotides align to TRBD2. Germline loops: CDR1 LNHDA, CDR2 SQIVND (reference sequence). The V gene end was trimmed by 3 bases and the J gene end by 1 base; junction bases not matched to a gene: 3. The CDR3 runs 15 residues. CDR3 sequence: CASSIPRGGTDTQYF. CDR3 coding DNA: TGTGCCAGTAGTATTCCGCGGGGGGGCACAGATACGCAGTATTTT.

For this clone: The junction departs from the called germline gene at one end, perhaps through a read error. DNA of the CDR3: TGCAGCGTTGGGGCGGGAGTCGGCGGCTACCCCTTC. Protein product: CSVGAGVGGYPF. The rearrangement uses TRBV29-1 and TRBJ1-2; D gene unclear. Per the germline V gene, CDR1 is SQVTM and CDR2 is ANQGSEA. This CDR3 has 12 residues.

This rearrangement joins TRBV5-6 to TRBJ1-2; D may be TRBD1 (5 bases). The CDR3 runs to 14 residues. Germline V lookup: CDR1 SGHDT, CDR2 YYEEEE. The germline V and J ends were trimmed by 4 bases and 4 bases, with 14 bases remaining between them. CDR3 DNA sequence: TGTGCCAGCAGCCCCGGGACGGGACTCTATGGCTACACCTTC. Protein sequence: CASSPGTGLYGYTF.

The rearrangement joins TRBV7-6 to TRBJ2-1; 8 nucleotides match TRBD2. Trimming at V came to 0 bases and at J to 2 bases, leaving 3 bases not matched to a gene. The CDR3 extends over 16 amino acids. In germline, CDR1 is SGHVS, CDR2 FNYEAQ. CDR3 protein: CASSLAISGAYNEQFF. CDR3 DNA sequence: TGTGCCAGCAGCTTAGCAATTAGCGGGGCCTACAATGAGCAGTTCTTC.

The chain has TRBV11-2 and TRBJ1-1, with D hard to call. V gave up 2 bases and J gave up 3 bases, with 7 bases separating them. Germline V gives CDR1 SGHAT, CDR2 FQNNGV. CDR3 length: 13 residues. The CDR3 region has the DNA TGTGCCAGCAGCTTATTCCCTGACACTGAAGCTTTCTTT. Protein product: CASSLFPDTEAFF.